Listed below are T cell receptor beta chains from one sample, sequenced in a study of cytomegalovirus exposure and HLA in healthy donors. Using immunoSEQ multiplex PCR, the repertoire was profiled, and TCRdb retains in-frame clones only, with some absent. Of around 190,000 clones in the sample, 85% were seen once. Sequenced input: PBMCs. These receptors all stem from a man younger than 35 in good health and CMV-seropositive. Both conserved end residues are part of each CDR3. Fields, in order: D gene, V gene, J gene, clone size, CDR3 DNA, CDR3 protein. D genes are given only for firm matches. A row's size may be missing; if present it is once, few, many or a size class.

d_call: -; v_call: TRBV19; j_call: TRBJ1-1; clone_size: -; cdr3_nt: TGTGCCAGTAGTCCCCGGACACTCCGTTCGAACACTGAAGCTTTCTTT; cdr3_aa: CASSPRTLRSNTEAFF
d_call: TRBD1; v_call: TRBV30; j_call: TRBJ1-1; clone_size: few; cdr3_nt: TGTGCCTGCAACAGGGGAGGCGGAACTGAAGCTTTCTTT; cdr3_aa: CACNRGGGTEAFF
d_call: TRBD1; v_call: TRBV10-1; j_call: TRBJ2-7; clone_size: few; cdr3_nt: TGCGCCAGCAGTGAGGGGACAGAGCAGCGGCAGTACTTC; cdr3_aa: CASSEGTEQRQYF
d_call: TRBD1; v_call: TRBV6-1; j_call: TRBJ2-7; clone_size: -; cdr3_nt: TGTGCCAGCACTCCGGGACAGGGGGCTCGGTACGAGCAGTACTTC; cdr3_aa: CASTPGQGARYEQYF
d_call: -; v_call: TRBV7-9; j_call: TRBJ2-7; clone_size: -; cdr3_nt: TGTGCCAGCAGCTTAGGCGGGACCCTCGACGAGCAGTACTTC; cdr3_aa: CASSLGGTLDEQYF
d_call: -; v_call: TRBV7-3; j_call: TRBJ2-3; clone_size: -; cdr3_nt: TGTGCCAGCAGCCCAACAGGGAAGGATACGCAGTATTTT; cdr3_aa: CASSPTGKDTQYF
d_call: -; v_call: TRBV6-1; j_call: TRBJ2-3; clone_size: -; cdr3_nt: TGTGCCAGCAGTGACTACCGACAGAGCAGGTCTACGCAGTATTTT; cdr3_aa: CASSDYRQSRSTQYF
d_call: -; v_call: TRBV28; j_call: TRBJ1-1; clone_size: -; cdr3_nt: TGTGCCAGCAGTCTGGACCGCGGGTGGGGAGCTTTCTTT; cdr3_aa: CASSLDRGWGAFF
d_call: -; v_call: TRBV7-2; j_call: TRBJ2-7; clone_size: few; cdr3_nt: TGTGCCAGCAGCTCACCTTCTAGCTACCTCGACGAGCAGTACTTC; cdr3_aa: CASSSPSSYLDEQYF
d_call: -; v_call: TRBV5-1; j_call: TRBJ1-1; clone_size: -; cdr3_nt: TGCGCCAGCAGCTTGGCCGGGGTGGGCACTGAAGCTTTCTTT; cdr3_aa: CASSLAGVGTEAFF
d_call: -; v_call: TRBV27; j_call: TRBJ1-2; clone_size: -; cdr3_nt: TGTGCCAGCGGGGACATCTATGGCTACACCTTC; cdr3_aa: CASGDIYGYTF
d_call: TRBD1; v_call: TRBV5-1; j_call: TRBJ2-7; clone_size: -; cdr3_nt: TGCGCCAGCTTCAAGGATCCGGGACAGGGGGCCTACGAGCAGTACTTC; cdr3_aa: CASFKDPGQGAYEQYF
d_call: -; v_call: TRBV29-1; j_call: TRBJ2-2; clone_size: -; cdr3_nt: TGCAGCGCCACAAAGACTACGAACACCGGGGAGCTGTTTTTT; cdr3_aa: CSATKTTNTGELFF
d_call: TRBD2; v_call: TRBV19; j_call: TRBJ2-3; clone_size: -; cdr3_nt: TGTGCCAGTAGTATCAGCGGGGCGAACACAGATACGCAGTATTTT; cdr3_aa: CASSISGANTDTQYF
d_call: -; v_call: TRBV30; j_call: TRBJ2-7; clone_size: -; cdr3_nt: TGTGCCTGGAGTAATACCTACGAGCAGTACTTC; cdr3_aa: CAWSNTYEQYF
d_call: TRBD2; v_call: TRBV5-8; j_call: TRBJ2-1; clone_size: -; cdr3_nt: TGTGCCAGCTCCTGGACTAGCGGGCCCAGGGAGCAGTTCTTC; cdr3_aa: CASSWTSGPREQFF
d_call: TRBD2; v_call: TRBV30; j_call: TRBJ2-7; clone_size: -; cdr3_nt: TGTGCCTGGAGTAGGACTAGCGGGAGAAGATACGAGCAGTACTTC; cdr3_aa: CAWSRTSGRRYEQYF
d_call: TRBD1; v_call: TRBV28; j_call: TRBJ2-7; clone_size: -; cdr3_nt: TGTGCCAGCAGTTCTTCCGGGACAGGGGGATACGAGCAGTACTTC; cdr3_aa: CASSSSGTGGYEQYF
d_call: TRBD2; v_call: TRBV5-4; j_call: TRBJ2-7; clone_size: -; cdr3_nt: TGTGCCAGCAGCTTGGGAGGGACTAGCGGGGGCCGTGGCGAGCAGTACTTC; cdr3_aa: CASSLGGTSGGRGEQYF
d_call: -; v_call: TRBV7-8; j_call: TRBJ2-1; clone_size: -; cdr3_nt: TGTGCCAGCAGCTTACCCCGTCGGTACTCACTCAATGCTGAGCAGTTCTTC; cdr3_aa: CASSLPRRYSLNAEQFF
d_call: TRBD2; v_call: TRBV5-8; j_call: TRBJ2-1; clone_size: few; cdr3_nt: TGTGCCAGCAGCCCTCTGACTAGCGGGGGGTTTGGTAATGAGCAGTTCTTC; cdr3_aa: CASSPLTSGGFGNEQFF
d_call: -; v_call: TRBV28; j_call: TRBJ2-7; clone_size: -; cdr3_nt: TGTGCCAGCAGTTTGGGCAACTTCTACGAGCAGTACTTC; cdr3_aa: CASSLGNFYEQYF
d_call: TRBD2; v_call: TRBV30; j_call: TRBJ2-3; clone_size: -; cdr3_nt: TGTGCCTGGAGTCAAGGGGCTAGCGGTCCTAGCACAGATACGCAGTATTTT; cdr3_aa: CAWSQGASGPSTDTQYF
d_call: -; v_call: TRBV27; j_call: TRBJ2-1; clone_size: -; cdr3_nt: TGTGCCAGCAGTCCCTCTACCGGGTCCGAGCAGTTCTTC; cdr3_aa: CASSPSTGSEQFF
d_call: -; v_call: TRBV19; j_call: TRBJ1-6; clone_size: few; cdr3_nt: TGTGCCAGCGAAAACCAGGGGAATTCACCCCTCCACTTT; cdr3_aa: CASENQGNSPLHF
d_call: -; v_call: TRBV6-5; j_call: TRBJ1-5; clone_size: -; cdr3_nt: TGTGCCAGCAGTTACTCGATACTGAGCAATCAGCCCCAGCATTTT; cdr3_aa: CASSYSILSNQPQHF
d_call: -; v_call: TRBV27; j_call: TRBJ1-2; clone_size: -; cdr3_nt: TGTGCCAGCAGTTTATTTGGGGGCCAACAACGGAGCTACACCTTC; cdr3_aa: CASSLFGGQQRSYTF
d_call: TRBD2; v_call: TRBV5-4; j_call: TRBJ2-3; clone_size: -; cdr3_nt: TGTGCCAGCAGCTCGGCGGGAGCTGATACGCAGTATTTT; cdr3_aa: CASSSAGADTQYF
d_call: -; v_call: TRBV19; j_call: TRBJ2-3; clone_size: -; cdr3_nt: TGTGCCAGTAGTATACCCGGACTGAAAGATACGCAGTATTTT; cdr3_aa: CASSIPGLKDTQYF
d_call: -; v_call: TRBV11-3; j_call: TRBJ2-5; clone_size: -; cdr3_nt: TGTGCCAGCAGCTTAGACGACAGGCAGTCTTTCTACCAAGAGACCCAGTACTTC; cdr3_aa: CASSLDDRQSFYQETQYF
d_call: -; v_call: TRBV27; j_call: TRBJ1-1; clone_size: -; cdr3_nt: TGTGCCAGCAGTCGGAGCTCCGGGTCGCCCACTGAAGCTTTCTTT; cdr3_aa: CASSRSSGSPTEAFF
d_call: TRBD1; v_call: TRBV28; j_call: TRBJ1-2; clone_size: -; cdr3_nt: TGTGCCAGCAGTCCTCAGGGGGCATATGGCTACACCTTC; cdr3_aa: CASSPQGAYGYTF
d_call: TRBD1; v_call: TRBV28; j_call: TRBJ1-6; clone_size: -; cdr3_nt: TGTGCCAGCAGTTTAGGACAGGGGGTACTAAGGTCACCCCTCCACTTT; cdr3_aa: CASSLGQGVLRSPLHF
d_call: -; v_call: TRBV7-3; j_call: TRBJ2-3; clone_size: -; cdr3_nt: TGTGCCAGCAGCTTAACGGACTTAACAGATACGCAGTATTTT; cdr3_aa: CASSLTDLTDTQYF
d_call: -; v_call: TRBV5-4; j_call: TRBJ1-1; clone_size: -; cdr3_nt: TGTGCCAGCAGCTCTCCCGGAGGGGCGAACACTGAAGCTTTCTTT; cdr3_aa: CASSSPGGANTEAFF
d_call: TRBD1; v_call: TRBV30; j_call: TRBJ1-2; clone_size: many; cdr3_nt: TGTGCCTGGAGTGTTGGGACAGGGAATGGCTACACCTTC; cdr3_aa: CAWSVGTGNGYTF
d_call: -; v_call: TRBV2; j_call: TRBJ2-5; clone_size: -; cdr3_nt: TGTGCCAGCAGTAACGACAGAGAAGAGACCCAGTACTTC; cdr3_aa: CASSNDREETQYF
d_call: -; v_call: TRBV6-5; j_call: TRBJ1-1; clone_size: -; cdr3_nt: TGTGCCATTGGACAGAAACTGAGGACTGAAGCTTTCTTT; cdr3_aa: CAIGQKLRTEAFF
d_call: -; v_call: TRBV7-8; j_call: TRBJ2-3; clone_size: -; cdr3_nt: TGTGCCAGCAGCTTAAGGCCAATTAGCGCAGATACGCAGTATTTT; cdr3_aa: CASSLRPISADTQYF
d_call: -; v_call: TRBV30; j_call: TRBJ2-5; clone_size: -; cdr3_nt: TGTGCCTGGAGTACTATCCCGCTTAGGGAGACCCAGTACTTC; cdr3_aa: CAWSTIPLRETQYF
d_call: TRBD1; v_call: TRBV30; j_call: TRBJ1-1; clone_size: -; cdr3_nt: TGTGCCTCCACAGGGGTTGCTGAAGCTTTCTTT; cdr3_aa: CASTGVAEAFF
d_call: -; v_call: TRBV11-3; j_call: TRBJ2-4; clone_size: -; cdr3_nt: TGTGCCAGCAGCTCCCGAGGAGGGCACGCTCTTAGAAACATTCAGTACTTC; cdr3_aa: CASSSRGGHALRNIQYF
d_call: -; v_call: TRBV30; j_call: TRBJ2-2; clone_size: once; cdr3_nt: TGTGCCTGGAGTGCCTACGATGCCTACACCGGGGAGCTGTTTTTT; cdr3_aa: CAWSAYDAYTGELFF
d_call: -; v_call: TRBV25-1; j_call: TRBJ2-1; clone_size: -; cdr3_nt: TGTGCCAGCAGTGAATATCGAGCAAATGAGCAGTTCTTC; cdr3_aa: CASSEYRANEQFF
d_call: -; v_call: TRBV6-6; j_call: TRBJ2-1; clone_size: -; cdr3_nt: TGTGCCAGCAGTTACTCCGGGCGGGGCTCCTACAATGAGCAGTTCTTC; cdr3_aa: CASSYSGRGSYNEQFF